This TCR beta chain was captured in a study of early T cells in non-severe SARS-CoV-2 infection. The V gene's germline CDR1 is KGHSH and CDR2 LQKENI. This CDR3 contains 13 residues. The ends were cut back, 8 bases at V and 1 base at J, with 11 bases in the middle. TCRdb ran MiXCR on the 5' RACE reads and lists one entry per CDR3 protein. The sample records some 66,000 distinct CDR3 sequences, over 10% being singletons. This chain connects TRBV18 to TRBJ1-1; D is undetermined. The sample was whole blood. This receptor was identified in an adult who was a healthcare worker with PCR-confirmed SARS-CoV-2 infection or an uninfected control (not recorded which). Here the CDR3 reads CASPTSWNTEAFF. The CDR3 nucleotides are TGTGCCAGCCCAACTAGTTGGAACACTGAAGCTTTCTTT. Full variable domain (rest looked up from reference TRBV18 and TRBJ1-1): NAGVMQNPRHLVRRRGQEARLRCSPMKGHSHVYWYRQLPEEGLKFMVYLQKENIIDESGMPKERFSAEFPKEGPSILRIQQVVRGDSAAYFCASPTSWNTEAFFGQGTRLTVV.